This note documents a single TCR beta chain sequence. The same CDR3 also results from other DNA sequences found in this sample. The data were obtained in a study of CD8+ T cells in alopecia areata. Treatment described: oral pan-JAK inhibitor, 5-10 mg twice daily. Isolation of CD4+ and CD8+ T cells from PBMCs was achieved by sorting. Sequencing relied on a cDNA template that was reverse transcribed from extracted RNA. Clones were read by immunoSEQ multiplex PCR, and TCRdb kept only the in-frame ones, dropping some. The table includes 150,000 to 200,000 clones, 40% to 65% detected once. CDR3 length: 12 residues. V lost 8 bases to trimming and J lost 6 bases, with 14 bases between them. CDR1 and CDR2 (germline): GTSNPN, SVGIG (reference sequence).

The rearrangement links TRBV30 to TRBJ2-1; D perhaps matches TRBD2 (5 bases). The clonotype was recovered from a human donor with alopecia areata. The specimen comprised CD8+ T cells sorted from blood, sampled at roughly week 53, from a patient treated with tofacitinib. The CDR3 loop reads CAHGWGVNEQFF. As DNA, the CDR3 is TGTGCCCACGGATGGGGAGTCAATGAGCAGTTCTTC.